The 16 T cell receptor beta chains below come from one sample, sequenced in a study of beta chain features in type 1 diabetes. The sequenced template was cDNA made from the entire isolated RNA. Measured with immunoSEQ multiplex PCR; TCRdb has only the in-frame clones, and not every one. The table has hundreds of thousands of clones, around an eighth seen once. Study-level results: When Type 1 diabetes patients were examined, their TCRB CDR3s proved moderately but significantly shorter in all four CD4+ subsets.

These receptors have no identified antigens. Sequencing was done on a sample of naive CD4+ T cells from blood. These receptors all stem from a man between 18 and 35 years old with type 1 diabetes.

This clone has more than one count but fewer than ten. V and J are TRBV13 and TRBJ1-2; D is unclear. CDR3 length: 13 amino acids. V was clipped by 3 bases and J by 6 bases, with 11 bases between them. The germline V gene encodes CDR1 PRHDT and CDR2 FYEKMQ (reference sequence). CDR3 nucleotide sequence: TGTGCCAGCAGCTTTAACTACCTGGATGGCTACACCTTC. This sequence encodes CASSFNYLDGYTF. Looking up the rest from reference TRBV13 and TRBJ1-2 gives the full variable domain: AAGVIQSPRHLIKEKRETATLKCYPIPRHDTVYWYQQGPGQDPQFLISFYEKMQSDKGSIPDRFSAQQFSDYHSELNMSSLELGDSALYFCASSFNYLDGYTFGSGTRLTVV.

In this sample, this clone turned up a few times. The sample carries other DNA sequences with the same CDR3. The CDR3, as DNA: TGTGCCAGCAGCTTGGGCTCCTACAATGAGCAGTTCTTC. This translates into CASSLGSYNEQFF. The V and J genes are TRBV5-8 and TRBJ2-1, with D hard to call. V dropped 0 bases and J dropped 0 bases, with 1 base sitting between them. CDR1 is SGHTS, CDR2 YDEGEE, per germline. This CDR3 is built from 13 residues.

The chain uses TRBV7-2 and TRBJ1-2; D gene uncertain. CDR3 size: 14 residues. CDR1 SGHTA and CDR2 FQGNSA come from the germline V gene. Trimming shortened V by 1 base and J by 1 base, and 7 bases separated the two germline ends. The CDR3 coding sequence is TGTGCCAGCAGCTTAGGTACAAGTAACTATGGCTACACCTTC. Amino acids: CASSLGTSNYGYTF.

This clone has only a few counts. The chain employs TRBV7-2 and TRBJ2-6; D is ambiguous. Germline-derived CDR1 and CDR2 are SGHTA and FQGNSA. CDR3 size: 16 residues. The V end was cut by 0 bases, the J end by 0 bases, with 6 bases between. The CDR3 DNA reads as TGTGCCAGCAGCTTAGCGATGTACTCTGGGGCCAACGTCCTGACTTTC. It encodes CASSLAMYSGANVLTF.

The V gene is TRBV2, the J gene TRBJ2-7; D is undetermined. Germline V gene lookup returns CDR1 SNHLY and CDR2 FYNNEI. V lost 7 bases, J lost 0 bases, and 13 bases lay in between. The CDR3 sequence is 14 residues long. The CDR3 is CASIRQESSYEQYF. The CDR3, as DNA: TGTGCCAGCATCCGGCAGGAAAGCTCCTACGAGCAGTACTTC.

A word on this clone: Within the sample, other DNA sequences also encode this same CDR3. The chain joins TRBV13 to TRBJ1-1, with D unresolved. V shed 5 bases and J shed 2 bases, with 3 bases lying between them. The CDR3 runs 11 residues. The germline CDR1 and CDR2 sequences are PRHDT and FYEKMQ (reference sequence). CDR3 coding DNA: TGTGCCAGCAGCATCAACACTGAAGCTTTCTTT. Its protein is CASSINTEAFF.

The chain couples TRBV19 to TRBJ1-5; D is uncertain. The CDR3 is 15 amino acids. Germline V gene data show CDR1 as LNHDA and CDR2 as SQIVND (reference sequence). Trimming pared 3 bases from V and 6 bases from J, leaving 15 bases between. The CDR3 DNA sequence: TGTGCCAGTAGTATCCGGACTCTGGGGAGTCAGCCCCAGCATTTT. It encodes CASSIRTLGSQPQHF.

V gene TRBV13 combines with J gene TRBJ1-2, with D perhaps TRBD1 (5 bases). Germline assignment: CDR1 PRHDT and CDR2 FYEKMQ (reference sequence). Trimming pared 2 bases from V and 0 bases from J, leaving 7 bases between. CDR3 size: 14 residues. The CDR3 nucleotides are TGTGCCAGCAGCTTATTAGGGGCTAACTATGGCTACACCTTC. It yields the protein CASSLLGANYGYTF.

This clone was seen more than once but under ten times. The J gene is TRBJ1-5, the V gene TRBV9, with D possibly being TRBD1 (6 bases). Germline V gene data show CDR1 as SGDLS and CDR2 as YYNGEE. V lost 6 bases and J lost 2, with 15 bases in between. This CDR3 spans 15 amino acids. Here the CDR3 reads CASTLGEGGNQPQHF. CDR3 in DNA: TGTGCCAGCACCCTAGGGGAGGGGGGCAATCAGCCCCAGCATTTT.

This clone was seen only a few times. The identical CDR3 is also encoded by other nucleotide sequences in the sample. V and J are TRBV20-1 and TRBJ2-5; no clear D gene. Trimming stripped 3 bases from V and 2 bases from J, with 4 bases between. This CDR3 is built from 11 residues. The germline V gene encodes CDR1 DFQATT and CDR2 SNEGSKA (reference sequence). Written as DNA, the CDR3 is TGCAGTGCTAGCGGGCAAGAGACCCAGTACTTC. Encoded protein: CSASGQETQYF.

As DNA, the CDR3 is TGTGCCAGCAGTTCTGGGCCCGGGACTAGCGGGGTCGAGCAGTACTTC. Its translation: CASSSGPGTSGVEQYF. The chain uses TRBV2 and TRBJ2-7, with TRBD2 identical over 13 bases. The J segment lost 6 bases and the V segment lost 5 bases, leaving 10 bases of the junction unmatched. The germline gives CDR1 SNHLY, CDR2 FYNNEI. CDR3 length equals 16 residues.

This clone was seen only a few times. The chain employs TRBV5-6 and TRBJ1-5, with 8 nucleotides matching TRBD1. Germline CDR1 is SGHDT and CDR2 is YYEEEE. The CDR3 spans 15 residues. Trimming at V came to 4 bases and at J to 7 bases, leaving 10 bases not matched to a gene. CDR3 sequence (DNA): TGTGCCAGCAGCCTCGGGACAGGATCTCGACAGCCCCAGCATTTT. It translates to CASSLGTGSRQPQHF.

This clone was detected only a few times. This sequence joins TRBV13 and TRBJ2-1; TRBD1 aligns across 9 bases. The CDR3 totals 16 residues. CDR1 is PRHDT and CDR2 is FYEKMQ in the germline V gene (reference sequence). J lost 4 bases, V lost 4 bases, and 8 bases had no gene match. The CDR3 bases are TGTGCCAGCAGCTCGACCCGGGACAGGGTGTACAATGAGCAGTTCTTC. It codes for CASSSTRDRVYNEQFF.

The CDR3 reads CASSPPATNEQFF. In DNA, the CDR3 is TGTGCCAGCTCACCACCCGCCACCAATGAGCAGTTCTTC. This chain uses TRBV18 with TRBJ2-1; D gene unclear. Germline CDR1 KGHSH, CDR2 LQKENI. V lost 0 bases and J lost 6, with 6 bases in between. The CDR3 spans 13 residues.

This clone was seen a handful of times. The chain is built from TRBV4-1 and TRBJ1-2; D call uncertain. This CDR3 contains 18 residues. The V end was cut by 1 base, the J end by 4 bases, with 22 bases between. Germline V CDR1 and CDR2: MGHRA, YSYEKL. This chain's CDR3 is CASSQVGGVPSTGYGYTF. The CDR3 DNA sequence: TGCGCCAGCAGCCAAGTAGGTGGGGTTCCGTCCACGGGCTATGGCTACACCTTC.

This clone was counted a few times. The chain recombines TRBV9 with TRBJ2-5, with TRBD2 matching 7 bases. V dropped 0 bases and J dropped 4; count of bases not matched to a gene: 9. The CDR3 contains 16 residues. CDR1 is SGDLS, CDR2 YYNGEE, per germline. In DNA, the CDR3 is TGTGCCAGCAGCGTAGCTAGCCAGGGAGGGCTAGAGACCCAGTACTTC. It translates to CASSVASQGGLETQYF.